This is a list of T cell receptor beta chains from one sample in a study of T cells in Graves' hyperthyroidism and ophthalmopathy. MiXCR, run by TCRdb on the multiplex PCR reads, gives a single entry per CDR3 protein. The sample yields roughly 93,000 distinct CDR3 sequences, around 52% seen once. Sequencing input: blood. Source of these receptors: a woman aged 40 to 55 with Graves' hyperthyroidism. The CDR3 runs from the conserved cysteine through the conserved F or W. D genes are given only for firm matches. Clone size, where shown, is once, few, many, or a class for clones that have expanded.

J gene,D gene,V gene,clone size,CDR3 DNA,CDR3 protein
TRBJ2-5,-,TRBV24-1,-,TGTGCCACCAGTGATTTCTCGACAGGATTGGCGTTCTTC,CATSDFSTGLAFF
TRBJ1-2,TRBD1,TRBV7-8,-,TGTGCCAGCAGCTTGGGACAGGGAGTCCATGGCTACACCTTC,CASSLGQGVHGYTF
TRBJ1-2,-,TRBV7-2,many,TGTGCCAGCAGCTTAGCGACCGATGAATACTATGGCTACACCTTC,CASSLATDEYYGYTF
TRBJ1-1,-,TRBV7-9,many,TGTGCCAGCAGCTTAAAAGATCGGGTATACACTGAAGCTTTCTTT,CASSLKDRVYTEAFF
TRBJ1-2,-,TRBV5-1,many,TGCGCCAGCAGCTCAGGGGTCTATGGCTACACCTTC,CASSSGVYGYTF
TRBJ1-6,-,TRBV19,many,TGTGCCAGTAGTATCGGACTACTCTATAATTCACCCCTCCACTTT,CASSIGLLYNSPLHF
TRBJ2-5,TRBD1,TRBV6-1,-,TGTGCCAGCAGGTCCCGACAGGGGTGGGAGACCCAGTACTTC,CASRSRQGWETQYF
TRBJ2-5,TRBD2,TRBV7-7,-,TGTGCTAGCAGCTTAGCTGCCGGACTAGCGGGAGGGGAGACCCAGTACTTC,CASSLAAGLAGGETQYF
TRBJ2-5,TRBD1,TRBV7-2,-,TGTGCCAGCAGCTTAAGGGGACAGGGCGAGACCCAGTACTTC,CASSLRGQGETQYF
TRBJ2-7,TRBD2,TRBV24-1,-,TGTGCCACCAGTGATTCTTCCCGGGGGGTGAGAGGTGAGCAGTACTTC,CATSDSSRGVRGEQYF
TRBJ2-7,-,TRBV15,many,TGTGCCACCAGCAGAGGGAGAGGCAGTGGAGACAGTGAGGGGTACGAGCAGTACTTC,CATSRGRGSGDSEGYEQYF
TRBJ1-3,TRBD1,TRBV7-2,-,TGTGCCACCCCGGGACAGCCCTCTGGAAACACCATATATTTT,CATPGQPSGNTIYF
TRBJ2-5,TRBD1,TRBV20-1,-,TGCAGTGCTAGAGAGGGGACAGGGAAAGAGACCCAGTACTTC,CSAREGTGKETQYF
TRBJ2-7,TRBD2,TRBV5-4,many,TGTGCCAGCAGCCTCCCCGGTCTAGCGGGAGCTCACGAGCAGTACTTC,CASSLPGLAGAHEQYF
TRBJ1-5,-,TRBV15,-,-,CISAPASPTKSGASQPQHF
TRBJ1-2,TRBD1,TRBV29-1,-,TGCAGCAGACGGACAGGGGATAGCTATGGCTACACCTTC,CSRRTGDSYGYTF
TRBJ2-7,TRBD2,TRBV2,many,TGTGCCAGCAGTGAAGTGGGTCCCGGGGGGTGGCAGTACTTC,CASSEVGPGGWQYF
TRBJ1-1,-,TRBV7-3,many,TGTGCCAGCAGCTTAACGGGCTGGGGGGGAGGCACTGAAGCTTTCTTT,CASSLTGWGGGTEAFF
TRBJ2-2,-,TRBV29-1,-,TGCAGCGTTGACGGGACTGGGGGGCACACCGGGGAGCTGTTTTTT,CSVDGTGGHTGELFF
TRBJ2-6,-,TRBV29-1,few,TGCAGCGTTGACGGGACTGGGAACACCGGGGCCAACGTCCTGACTTTC,CSVDGTGNTGANVLTF
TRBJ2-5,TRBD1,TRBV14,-,TGTGCCAGCAACCAGGGGGCCGGAGAGACCCAGTACTTC,CASNQGAGETQYF
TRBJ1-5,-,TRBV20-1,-,TGCAGTGCTAGACGTGGGGGGGCAGGCAATCAGCCCCAGCATTTT,CSARRGGAGNQPQHF
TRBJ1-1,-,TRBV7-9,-,TGTGCCAGCAGCTTATCAGGGGCAGGGCGAAACACTGAAGCTTTCTTT,CASSLSGAGRNTEAFF
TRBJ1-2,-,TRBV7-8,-,TGTGCCAGCAGCCCCACTTCAGGCTCCTATGGCTACACCTTC,CASSPTSGSYGYTF
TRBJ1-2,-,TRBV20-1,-,TGCAGTGCCGTCGGAGGGGCGTTATACTATGGCTACACCTTC,CSAVGGALYYGYTF
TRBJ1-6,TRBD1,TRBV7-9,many,TGTGCCAGCAGCTTGAGACAGGGCCCTAATTCACCCCTCCACTTT,CASSLRQGPNSPLHF
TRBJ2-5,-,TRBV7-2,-,TGTGCCAGCAGCCTCAGTTGGAAGGGGTGGGAGACCCAGTACTTC,CASSLSWKGWETQYF
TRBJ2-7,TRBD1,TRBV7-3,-,TGTGCCAGCAGCCAGAGCCGGGACAGGGGCGACGAGCAGTACTTC,CASSQSRDRGDEQYF
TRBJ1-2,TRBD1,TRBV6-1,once,TGTGCCAGTAGACAGGGCGGGACAGGGGTAGGCTACACCTTC,CASRQGGTGVGYTF
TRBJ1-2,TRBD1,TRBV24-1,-,TGTGCCACCAGTGCTAGAGGCGGTGGCAGGGGGAAAGATGGCTACACCTTC,CATSARGGGRGKDGYTF
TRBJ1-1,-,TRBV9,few,TGTGCCAGCAGCGCCCAGGAGGTGTGGAACACTGAAGCTTTCTTT,CASSAQEVWNTEAFF
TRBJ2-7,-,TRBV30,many,TGTGCCTGCGGACATGGGCGCAGCGAGCAGTACTTC,CACGHGRSEQYF
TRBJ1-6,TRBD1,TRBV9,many,TGTGCCAGCAGCCAGGGGACAGAGAATTCACCCCTCCACTTT,CASSQGTENSPLHF
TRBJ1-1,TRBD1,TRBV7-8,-,TGTGCCAGCAGCCACAGGGGGCTGGGGGGAACTGAAGCTTTCTTT,CASSHRGLGGTEAFF
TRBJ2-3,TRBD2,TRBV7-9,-,TGTGCCAGCAGCTCTCTAGCGGGAGTGCAAGATACGCAGTATTTT,CASSSLAGVQDTQYF
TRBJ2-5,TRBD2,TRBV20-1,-,TGCAGTGCCACTAGCGGCCAAGAGACCCAGTACTTC,CSATSGQETQYF
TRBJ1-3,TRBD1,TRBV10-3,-,TGTGCCATCAGTCCTGGCGGGGACAGAAGCTCTGGAAGCACCATATATTTT,CAISPGGDRSSGSTIYF
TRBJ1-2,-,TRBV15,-,TGTGCCACCAGCCCCCGAGGGGCTGACGGCTACACCTTC,CATSPRGADGYTF
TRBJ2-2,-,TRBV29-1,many,TGCAGCGTTGTAAGCGGAAGGGGCACCGGGGAGCTGTTTTTT,CSVVSGRGTGELFF
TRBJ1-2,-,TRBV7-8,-,TGTGCCAGCAGCTTAGCGCGGGGGGATTATGGCTACACCTTC,CASSLARGDYGYTF
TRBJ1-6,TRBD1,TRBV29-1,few,TGCAGCGTTGGGGACAGGGCAAATTCACCCCTCCACTTT,CSVGDRANSPLHF
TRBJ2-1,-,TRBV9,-,TGTGCCAGCAGCGCCTCACTAGGGACCTACAATGAGCAGTTCTTC,CASSASLGTYNEQFF
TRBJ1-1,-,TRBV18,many,TGTGCCAGCTCACCTGCACAGAACACTGAAGCTTTCTTT,CASSPAQNTEAFF
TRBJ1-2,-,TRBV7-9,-,TGTGCCAGCAGGGGGGCAGGGCGGCACTATGGCTACACCTTC,CASRGAGRHYGYTF
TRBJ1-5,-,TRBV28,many,TGTGCCAGCACCCCGGTTATGGGTCAGCCCCAGCATTTT,CASTPVMGQPQHF